Each of the 24 T cell receptor beta chains below was sequenced from the same sample in a study of T cell repertoires in cytomegalovirus infection. TCRdb redid the calling of the reads with MiXCR, one entry per CDR3 protein. The data hold under 150,000 distinct CDR3 sequences, with roughly 9% observed a single time. The sequencing sample was made of PBMCs. These receptor sequences come from a human donor in good health (CMV status not recorded). Some clones in this sample may be carry-over from other donors' samples.

The rearrangement joins TRBV29-1 to TRBJ1-4; 11 bases line up with TRBD1. This CDR3 spans 15 amino acids. Trimming at V came to 5 bases and at J to 1 base, leaving 3 bases not matched to a gene. Germline V gene data show CDR1 as SQVTM and CDR2 as ANQGSEA. DNA of the CDR3: TGCAGCGTTAAGGACAGGGGGCAAACTAATGAAAAACTGTTTTTT. It encodes CSVKDRGQTNEKLFF.

This clonotype was found a few times. J is TRBJ2-1 and V is TRBV20-1; unclear D gene. CDR1 is DFQATT and CDR2 is SNEGSKA in the germline V gene (reference sequence). V was pared by 6 bases and J by 7 bases, with 7 bases between. The CDR3 loop spans 10 amino acids. CDR3 amino acids: CSAVWNEQFF. CDR3 nucleotides: TGCAGTGCCGTCTGGAATGAGCAGTTCTTC.

The rearrangement uses TRBV12-3 or TRBV12-4 and TRBJ1-4; the D gene is possibly TRBD1 (6 bases). V lost 4 bases to trimming and J lost 1 base, with 10 bases between them. The CDR3 runs 15 residues. CDR3 residues: CASSSTDRTNEKLFF. The CDR3 DNA is TGTGCCAGCAGTTCTACGGACAGAACTAATGAAAAACTGTTTTTT.

This clonotype was detected many times. The rearrangement joins TRBV28 to TRBJ1-2; no firm D call. V was trimmed by 5 bases and J by 8 bases, leaving 12 bases between them. Germline V gene data show CDR1 as MDHEN and CDR2 as SYDVKM. This CDR3 spans 12 amino acids. CDR3 nucleotides: TGTGCCAGCAGTCAGCAATCATCCGGCTACACCTTC. Translated: CASSQQSSGYTF.

This clonotype was recorded many times. The genes are TRBV7-2 and TRBJ1-2; weak D call: TRBD1 (5 bases). Germline-derived CDR1 and CDR2 are SGHTA and FQGNSA. The CDR3 is 13 residues long. V was trimmed by 1 base and J by 3 bases, leaving 6 bases between them. CDR3 bases: TGTGCCAGCAGCTTAGGGGGCGACTATGGCTACACCTTC. Amino acid sequence: CASSLGGDYGYTF.

This clonotype was seen repeatedly, ten times or more. The CDR3 nucleotides are TGCAGTGCTCTAGCGGGGACAAACCAAGAGACCCAGTACTTC. Amino acid sequence: CSALAGTNQETQYF. The chain uses TRBV20-1 and TRBJ2-5; TRBD2 matches at 9 bases. The CDR3 has 14 amino acids. Germline CDR1 reads DFQATT; CDR2 reads SNEGSKA (reference sequence). Trimming took 5 bases from V and 0 from J; bases not matched to a gene: 4.

This clonotype is judged medium-sized. This chain links TRBV7-2 with TRBJ2-1, with D unresolved. From germline, CDR1 is SGHTA and CDR2 FQGNSA. The CDR3 has 13 amino acids. V dropped 8 bases and J dropped 0 bases, with 8 bases sitting between them. This CDR3 is CASGQTSYNEQFF. For the CDR3, the DNA is TGTGCCAGCGGCCAAACCTCCTACAATGAGCAGTTCTTC.

This clonotype was seen many times. The J gene is TRBJ2-3, the V gene TRBV20-1; D remains ambiguous. V lost 1 base and J lost 0, with 14 bases in between. Germline CDR1 is DFQATT and CDR2 is SNEGSKA (reference sequence). The CDR3 length is 16 residues. The CDR3 DNA sequence: TGCAGTGCTAGAGTCACTACTTTCATTAGCACAGATACGCAGTATTTT. Protein sequence: CSARVTTFISTDTQYF.

This clonotype has ten or more counts. This chain connects TRBV7-3 to TRBJ1-6, with no clear D. V lost 5 bases to trimming and J lost 9 bases, with 17 bases between them. This CDR3 region has 15 residues. CDR1 and CDR2 from the germline V gene are SGHTA and FQGTGA. CDR3 sequence: CASSQTPLRGSPLHF. The CDR3 DNA reads as TGTGCCAGCAGCCAAACACCCTTACGCGGTTCACCCCTCCACTTT.

Of note for this clonotype: Germline is not matched at one junction end, which may reflect a read error. As DNA, the CDR3 is TGTGCCAGCAGTCTAGCTCAGGGGCCGTACGAAGCTTTCTTT. Protein: CASSLAQGPYEAFF. The chain joins TRBV12-3 or TRBV12-4 to TRBJ1-1, with D possibly being TRBD1 (6 bases). CDR3 length equals 14 residues.

This clonotype was picked up many times. The chain joins TRBV7-8 to TRBJ2-5; 13 nucleotides match TRBD2. The germline V gene encodes CDR1 SGHVS and CDR2 FQNEAQ. This CDR3 has 18 amino acids. The ends lost 3 bases at V and 5 bases at J; junction bases unmatched: 12. The CDR3: CASSFTGTSGEPVETQYF. DNA of the CDR3: TGTGCCAGCAGCTTTACCGGGACTAGCGGGGAGCCAGTGGAGACCCAGTACTTC.

Ten or more counts support this clonotype. The V and J genes are TRBV7-2 and TRBJ2-7, with 7 bases aligning to TRBD2. Germline CDR1 SGHTA, CDR2 FQGNSA. Germline trimming cut 5 bases from V and 3 bases from J; bases unmatched to any gene: 7. There are 14 residues in the CDR3. The DNA of the CDR3 is TGTGCCAGCAGCCTCGGGACTAACTTCTACGAGCAGTACTTC. Protein: CASSLGTNFYEQYF.

This clonotype was picked up a small number of times. V and J are TRBV14 and TRBJ2-3, with D unclear. This CDR3 has 15 residues. V was pared by 1 base and J by 4 bases, with 12 bases between. Germline lookup yields CDR1 SGHDN and CDR2 FVKESK. The CDR3 protein is CASSQVQALSDTQYF. The CDR3 nucleotides read TGTGCCAGCAGCCAAGTACAAGCTCTCTCAGATACGCAGTATTTT.

V usage is TRBV2 and J usage is TRBJ2-2, with D unclear. The germline gives CDR1 SNHLY, CDR2 FYNNEI. The V end lost 6 bases, the J end lost 7 bases, and 12 bases lay between the germline ends. The CDR3 runs to 13 residues. The CDR3 sequence is CASRARLGGELFF. CDR3 coding DNA: TGTGCCAGCAGGGCCCGCTTAGGCGGGGAGCTGTTTTTT.

This chain uses TRBV28 with TRBJ2-1; 8 bases are shared with TRBD2. Germline CDR1 is MDHEN and CDR2 is SYDVKM. The CDR3 consists of 11 residues. Trimming took 8 bases from V and 7 from J; bases not matched to a gene: 1. CDR3 DNA: TGTGCCAGCGGGACTAGAAATGAGCAGTTCTTC. As protein: CASGTRNEQFF.

The rearrangement joins TRBV11-2 to TRBJ1-4; D is unresolved. The CDR3 contains 18 residues. The V gene lost 7 bases and the J gene lost 5 bases, with 26 bases spanning the gap. Germline V gives CDR1 SGHAT, CDR2 FQNNGV. The CDR3 region has the DNA TGTGCCAGCACCATTACGGGAGGGAAAAGGAGGACCAATGAAAAACTGTTTTTT. Its translation: CASTITGGKRRTNEKLFF.

In this sample, this clonotype turned up many times. The chain carries TRBV18 and TRBJ1-2; D is unresolved. The CDR3 spans 15 residues. Germline values: CDR1 KGHSH, CDR2 LQKENI. V was clipped by 8 bases and J by 5 bases, with 21 bases between them. CDR3 loop: CASVGQAAFGYGYTF. The CDR3 coding sequence is TGTGCCAGCGTCGGGCAGGCAGCTTTTGGATATGGCTACACCTTC.

Ten or more counts support this clonotype. This chain connects TRBV7-9 to TRBJ2-7; tentatively, D is TRBD1 (5 bases). Germline V gene sequence: CDR1 SEHNR, CDR2 FQNEAQ (reference sequence). V was pared by 5 bases and J by 5 bases, with 13 bases between. The CDR3 totals 13 residues. In DNA form, the CDR3 reads TGTGCCAGCAGCCCCGCAGGGTCCAACGAGCAGTACTTC. Its translation: CASSPAGSNEQYF.

V is TRBV13 and J is TRBJ1-1; D might be TRBD1 (6 bases). Per germline, CDR1 PRHDT and CDR2 FYEKMQ (reference sequence). The CDR3 contains 16 residues. The V end lost 5 bases, the J end lost 1 base, and 17 bases lay between the germline ends. The CDR3 bases are TGTGCCAGCAGCCCTCCCGGGGGGCGTAAGAACACTGAAGCTTTCTTT. It encodes CASSPPGGRKNTEAFF.

This clonotype was seen ten or more times. The V gene is TRBV10-3, the J gene TRBJ2-3; D is perhaps TRBD1 or TRBD2 (6 bases each). The CDR3 loop spans 12 amino acids. The V gene's germline CDR1 is ENHRY and CDR2 SYGVKD. The V end lost 8 bases, the J end lost 6 bases, and 12 bases lay between the germline ends. The CDR3 DNA reads as TGTGCCATCGGAGGGGGGTCCGATACGCAGTATTTT. Translation: CAIGGGSDTQYF.

As DNA, the CDR3 is TGTGCCAGCAGTGAAGAAGGTAGCGGGAGGATCCAAGAGACCCAGTACTTC. Translating gives CASSEEGSGRIQETQYF. The chain couples TRBV25-1 to TRBJ2-5, with TRBD2 matching 10 bases. The CDR3 has 17 residues. Losses at the gene ends were 2 bases for V and 1 base for J; bases not matched to a gene: 7. Per the germline V gene, CDR1 is MGHDK and CDR2 is SYGVNS.

This clonotype was seen only a few times. This sequence joins TRBV3-1 and TRBJ2-7; 10 bases match TRBD1. After removal of 3 bases from V and 0 bases from J, the junction contained 2 bases not matched to a gene. Germline CDR1 is LGHDT and CDR2 is YNNKEL (reference sequence). This CDR3 has 15 residues. The chain's CDR3 is CASSHGTGVSYEQYF. The CDR3 DNA is TGTGCCAGCAGCCATGGGACAGGGGTCTCCTACGAGCAGTACTTC.

This clonotype was observed at least ten times. This chain uses TRBV6-2 or TRBV6-3 with TRBJ1-2, with TRBD1 identical over 7 bases. The CDR3 covers 15 residues. The V gene end was trimmed by 6 bases and the J gene end by 2 bases; junction bases not matched to a gene: 9. Per the germline V gene, CDR1 is MNHEY and CDR2 is SVGEGT. The CDR3 region has the DNA TGTGCCAGCAGGGGACGGACAGGTTCAAACTATGGCTACACCTTC. Its translation is CASRGRTGSNYGYTF.

This chain links TRBV29-1 with TRBJ2-1, with D tentatively TRBD1 (5 bases). Germline lookup yields CDR1 SQVTM and CDR2 ANQGSEA. Trimming cost V 6 bases and J 0 bases, with 12 bases left between them. This CDR3 comprises 14 residues. CDR3 DNA sequence: TGCAGCGTCATGGACATGACCTCCTACAATGAGCAGTTCTTC. Its protein product is CSVMDMTSYNEQFF.